A single sample is the source of the 10 T cell receptor beta chains below, sequenced in a study of blood T cell repertoires in COVID-19. This table comes from immunoSEQ multiplex PCR, and its TCRdb copy is limited to in-frame clones, with some not included. The sample records approximately 86,000 clones, 80% being singletons. The material sequenced was peripheral blood. The receptors originated from a woman in her sixties or seventies with acute or convalescent COVID-19.

This chain joins TRBV7-2 and TRBJ2-2; tentative D call: TRBD1 (6 bases). V was clipped by 5 bases and J by 6 bases, with 10 bases between them. The CDR3 covers 13 residues. The V gene's germline CDR1 is SGHTA and CDR2 FQGNSA. The CDR3 here is CASSRPGAGELFF. The CDR3 DNA reads TGTGCCAGCAGCCGACCAGGGGCCGGGGAGCTGTTTTTT.

This chain links TRBV2 with TRBJ2-5; the D gene is possibly TRBD1 (6 bases). The length of the CDR3 is 16 residues. CDR1 is SNHLY, CDR2 FYNNEI, per germline. With 7 bases removed from V and 1 base from J, the gap between germline ends came to 19 bases. Here the CDR3 reads CASKPFGQPTQETQYF. The CDR3 DNA reads as TGTGCCAGCAAACCATTTGGACAGCCGACCCAAGAGACCCAGTACTTC.

This rearrangement joins TRBV3-1 (or the pseudogene TRBV3-2) to TRBJ1-2; 10 nucleotides match TRBD1. The junction had 5 bases not matched to a gene; V was cut back by 9 bases and J by 4 bases. The CDR3 totals 13 residues. The germline gives CDR1 LGHDT, CDR2 YNNKEL (reference sequence). The CDR3 DNA follows: TGTGCCAGTGGGACAGGGGAGGGCTATGGCTACACCTTC. Its translation: CASGTGEGYGYTF.

Written as DNA, the CDR3 is TGTGCCAGCAGTCCCTGGACTAGCTCTGGGGCCAACGTCCTGACTTTC. Protein sequence: CASSPWTSSGANVLTF. The chain couples TRBV27 to TRBJ2-6; 7 positions match TRBD2. The germline gives CDR1 MNHEY, CDR2 SMNVEV (reference sequence). CDR3 size: 16 residues. V lost 5 bases, J lost 0 bases, and 4 bases stayed unmatched.

J is TRBJ2-1 and V is TRBV3-1 (or the pseudogene TRBV3-2); D perhaps matches TRBD2 (5 bases). The CDR3 runs to 15 residues. V lost 1 base, J lost 0 bases, and 7 bases lay in between. The germline V gene encodes CDR1 LGHDT and CDR2 YNNKEL (reference sequence). The CDR3 reads CASSQGGPSYNEQFF. The DNA for the CDR3 is TGTGCCAGCAGCCAAGGCGGGCCCTCCTACAATGAGCAGTTCTTC.

The chain combines TRBV12-3 or TRBV12-4 with TRBJ2-7, with 9 bases that match TRBD2. CDR3 size: 13 residues. V shed 4 bases and J 6 bases; nucleotides not matched to a gene: 4. CDR3 protein: CASSWREGGEQYF. The CDR3 DNA is TGTGCCAGCAGTTGGCGGGAGGGTGGCGAGCAGTACTTC.

The chain recombines TRBV14 with TRBJ2-1; 9 bases align to TRBD2. The CDR3 runs 15 residues. V lost 1 base to trimming and J lost 5 bases; unmatched junction nucleotides: 3. Per germline, CDR1 SGHDN and CDR2 FVKESK. Here the CDR3 reads CASSQAAGGNNEQFF. The CDR3 DNA sequence: TGTGCCAGCAGCCAAGCAGCGGGAGGCAACAATGAGCAGTTCTTC. Combining the CDR3 with reference TRBV14 and TRBJ2-1 gives the whole variable domain EAGVTQFPSHSVIEKGQTVTLRCDPISGHDNLYWYRRVMGKEIKFLLHFVKESKQDESGMPNNRFLAERTGGTYSTLKVQPAELEDSGVYFCASSQAAGGNNEQFFGPGTRLTVL.

The chain is built from TRBV6-5 and TRBJ2-1, with 8 nucleotides matching TRBD1. J was trimmed by 10 bases and V by 5 bases; bases with no gene match: 13. The CDR3 loop spans 15 amino acids. The V gene's germline CDR1 is MNHEY and CDR2 SVGAGI. The CDR3 is CASSHRGDHPEEQFF. Written as DNA, the CDR3 is TGTGCCAGCAGTCACAGGGGGGACCACCCCGAGGAGCAGTTCTTC.

V is TRBV14 and J is TRBJ2-7; 9 nucleotides match TRBD1. CDR3 length: 16 amino acids. The germline gives CDR1 SGHDN, CDR2 FVKESK. The ends lost 4 bases at V and 3 bases at J; junction bases unmatched: 10. The DNA of the CDR3 is TGTGCCAGCAGCCGATACATCGGGACAGGGCTCTACGAGCAGTACTTC. Protein sequence: CASSRYIGTGLYEQYF.

The CDR3 DNA is TGTGCCAGCAGTTACTCGATCAGTGGAAACACCATATATTTT. Protein product: CASSYSISGNTIYF. The chain recombines TRBV6-5 with TRBJ1-3, with D unresolved. Germline V gene lookup returns CDR1 MNHEY and CDR2 SVGAGI. CDR3 length: 14 residues. Trimming removed 0 bases at V and 3 bases at J, with 6 bases between.